This passage covers 32 T cell receptor beta chains from one sample sequenced in a study of T-cell memory formation after mild COVID-19. Via MiXCR, TCRdb re-called the 5' RACE reads, giving one row per CDR3 protein. The sample carries 190,000 or so distinct CDR3 sequences, 8% to 11% recorded once. Sequencing used PBMCs or a T cell subset sorted from them (not recorded which). These receptors all come from a man aged 18 to 29 who had mild COVID-19 (a few samples of this study predate the infection). Cell type and time point are not known.

The rearrangement links TRBV5-1 to TRBJ2-5, with a tentative D call TRBD1 (6 bases). Germline assignment: CDR1 SGHRS and CDR2 YFSETQ. V lost 2 bases, J lost 2 bases, and 10 bases lay in between. This CDR3 has 14 residues. The CDR3: CASSFYGQQETQYF. The CDR3 DNA reads TGCGCCAGCAGCTTCTATGGACAGCAAGAGACCCAGTACTTC.

The chain combines TRBV4-3 with TRBJ2-5, with D maybe TRBD2 (6 bases). Germline CDR1 and CDR2: LGHNA and YSLEER. V lost 0 bases and J lost 1, with 9 bases in between. The CDR3 totals 15 residues. The CDR3 is CASSQDSSAQETQYF. Written as DNA, the CDR3 is TGCGCCAGCAGCCAAGATTCTAGCGCCCAAGAGACCCAGTACTTC.

A few counts support this clonotype. This chain joins TRBV23-1 and TRBJ2-3, with 9 positions matching TRBD2. TRBV23-1 is assigned to the ORF class and has an uncertain function. The CDR3 spans 17 residues. V trimming: 0 bases; J trimming: 1 base; junction bases outside the gene matches: 5. DNA of the CDR3: TGCGCCAGCAGTCAATCCAGCGGGGGGCCTTGCACAGATACGCAGTATTTT. This codes for CASSQSSGGPCTDTQYF.

The chain is built from TRBV12-3 or TRBV12-4 and TRBJ1-1; D gene ambiguous. This CDR3 comprises 13 residues. Trimming removed 3 bases from V and 1 base from J, with 6 bases in between. The CDR3 spells CASSLHGNTEAFF. The CDR3 DNA reads TGTGCCAGCAGTTTGCATGGGAACACTGAAGCTTTCTTT.

V gene TRBV6-6 combines with J gene TRBJ1-4; D uncertain. Germline CDR1 reads MNHNY; CDR2 reads SVGAGI (reference sequence). The CDR3 runs 14 residues. Trimming took off 0 bases at V and 8 bases at J, with 10 bases between the two ends. In nucleotides, the CDR3 is TGTGCCAGCAGTTACTCGGAGGGTGCGGAAAAACTGTTTTTT. Its translation: CASSYSEGAEKLFF.

This clonotype was counted at least ten times. The chain recombines TRBV2 with TRBJ2-5; D is perhaps TRBD2 (6 bases). Germline V CDR1 and CDR2: SNHLY, FYNNEI. CDR3 length: 14 residues. The ends were cut back, 6 bases at V and 0 bases at J, with 11 bases in the middle. CDR3 residues: CASRTDYYQETQYF. The CDR3 region has the DNA TGTGCCAGCAGGACGGACTACTACCAAGAGACCCAGTACTTC.

The chain recombines TRBV11-2 with TRBJ2-7; D possibly corresponds to TRBD1 (6 bases). Germline V gene sequence: CDR1 SGHAT, CDR2 FQNNGV. The ends were cut back, 2 bases at V and 0 bases at J, with 11 bases in the middle. This CDR3 comprises 15 residues. CDR3 region: CASSLRADSSYEQYV. As DNA, the CDR3 is TGTGCCAGCAGCTTAAGGGCGGACAGCTCCTACGAGCAGTACGTC.

This clonotype was seen more than once but under ten times. The rearrangement uses TRBV4-2 and TRBJ2-1; 8 nucleotides align to TRBD1. Germline V gene data show CDR1 as LGHNA and CDR2 as YNFKEQ. This CDR3 has 15 residues. The junction had 6 bases not matched to a gene; V was cut back by 5 bases and J by 3 bases. Here the CDR3 DNA reads TGTGCCAGCAGCATCCGGGACAGGAGCTACAATGAGCAGTTCTTC. Translation: CASSIRDRSYNEQFF.

This clonotype was observed a few times. This chain connects TRBV6-5 to TRBJ2-7, with 9 bases aligning to TRBD1. With V trimmed by 6 bases and J by 1 base, 4 bases remained unmatched. Germline V gene data show CDR1 as MNHEY and CDR2 as SVGAGI. The CDR3 totals 14 residues. CDR3 in DNA: TGTGCCAGCAGGGACAGGGGTACTTCCTACGAGCAGTACTTC. This sequence encodes CASRDRGTSYEQYF.

The rearrangement joins TRBV4-2 to TRBJ1-2; 7 nucleotides match TRBD1. This CDR3 region has 15 residues. The germline V gene has CDR1 LGHNA and CDR2 YNFKEQ. The junction had 9 bases not matched to a gene; V was cut back by 4 bases and J by 4 bases. CDR3 nucleotide sequence: TGTGCCAGCAGCCGCCAGCAGGGGGAAAGCTATGGCTACACCTTC. Translated, it gives CASSRQQGESYGYTF.

V gene TRBV3-1 combines with J gene TRBJ1-4; TRBD1 matches 8 bases. Per germline, CDR1 LGHDT and CDR2 YNNKEL (reference sequence). There are 14 residues in the CDR3. V was clipped by 6 bases and J by 7 bases; unmatched bases: 7. CDR3 residues: CASSQGASSEKLFF. The CDR3 coding sequence is TGTGCCAGCAGTCAGGGGGCGTCTTCTGAAAAACTGTTTTTT.

The V gene is TRBV5-1, the J gene TRBJ2-2, with D perhaps assigned TRBD1 or TRBD2 (6 bases each). The CDR3 contains 16 residues. The germline gives CDR1 SGHRS, CDR2 YFSETQ. V was shortened by 3 bases and J by 3 bases, with 15 bases between the two germline ends. The DNA for the CDR3 is TGCGCCAGCAGCTGGGATGGGGGGCGTGACACCGGGGAGCTGTTTTTT. Encoded protein: CASSWDGGRDTGELFF.

The chain links TRBV10-1 to TRBJ2-7; the D gene is possibly TRBD2 (6 bases). The V and J ends lost 9 bases and 3 bases respectively, with 12 bases between them. This CDR3 has 12 amino acids. The germline V gene has CDR1 WNHNN and CDR2 SYGVQD (reference sequence). CDR3 nucleotide sequence: TGCGCCAGAAGCCGGGACTTCTACGAGCAGTACTTC. Translating it yields CARSRDFYEQYF.

This clonotype was recorded a few times. The CDR3 DNA is TGTGCCATCAGTGAGTCGGGAGGGACTGGGGCCAACGTCCTGACTTTC. It specifies CAISESGGTGANVLTF. V gene TRBV10-3 combines with J gene TRBJ2-6; 7 positions agree with TRBD2. Germline assignment: CDR1 ENHRY and CDR2 SYGVKD. CDR3 length: 16 residues. V was pared by 0 bases and J by 2 bases, with 1 base of the junction left unmatched.

Only a few counts were recorded for this clonotype. The chain employs TRBV3-1 and TRBJ1-1; D might be TRBD1 (6 bases). V was trimmed by 1 base and J by 1 base, leaving 10 bases between them. Germline CDR1 reads LGHDT; CDR2 reads YNNKEL (reference sequence). The CDR3 has 15 residues. CDR3 DNA sequence: TGTGCCAGCAGCCAAGGGGGGGCGGGGAACACTGAAGCTTTCTTT. It is translated as CASSQGGAGNTEAFF.

This clonotype appeared a few times. The chain employs TRBV5-1 and TRBJ2-4; 12 bases line up with TRBD2. The V and J ends lost 0 bases and 11 bases, in that order; junction bases with no gene match: 15. Germline V CDR1 and CDR2: SGHRS, YFSETQ. This CDR3 comprises 18 residues. The CDR3: CASSLASSSGGAIHVQYF. Written as DNA, the CDR3 is TGCGCCAGCAGCTTGGCGTCTTCTAGCGGGGGGGCCATTCATGTTCAGTACTTC.

This clonotype appeared a few times. The chain joins TRBV20-1 to TRBJ1-1, with D possibly TRBD1 on 5 matching bases. The CDR3 has 13 residues. V lost 0 bases to trimming and J lost 11 bases, with 16 bases between them. Germline V lookup: CDR1 DFQATT, CDR2 SNEGSKA (reference sequence). The CDR3 sequence: CSARDRGEGKAFF. The DNA of the CDR3 is TGCAGTGCTAGAGATAGGGGCGAGGGCAAGGCTTTCTTT.

The J gene is TRBJ2-5, the V gene TRBV6-5; 12 nucleotides match TRBD1. The CDR3 sequence is 15 residues long. Trimming at V came to 6 bases and at J to 5 bases, leaving 7 bases not matched to a gene. The germline V gene encodes CDR1 MNHEY and CDR2 SVGAGI. CDR3 DNA sequence: TGTGCCAGCAGAAGGGACAGGGGGCGACGGGAGACCCAGTACTTC. Translation: CASRRDRGRRETQYF.

The gene calls are TRBV7-9 and TRBJ1-3; TRBD1 aligns across 7 bases. V shed 8 bases, J shed 0 bases, and the junction held 4 bases outside the gene matches. The CDR3 loop spans 14 amino acids. CDR1 is SEHNR and CDR2 is FQNEAQ in the germline V gene (reference sequence). The CDR3 bases are TGTGCCAGCGACAGGGACTACTCTGGAAACACCATATATTTT. It translates to CASDRDYSGNTIYF.

This clonotype was detected a few times. The rearrangement joins TRBV6-2 or TRBV6-3 to TRBJ2-7; D may be TRBD2 (6 bases). Trimming shortened V by 4 bases and J by 0 bases, and 10 bases separated the two germline ends. Per germline, CDR1 MNHEY and CDR2 SVGEGT. The CDR3 is 14 residues long. Here the CDR3 reads CASSLGTYSYEQYV. The CDR3, as DNA: TGTGCCAGCAGTTTGGGGACTTACTCCTACGAGCAGTACGTC.

This clonotype was counted only a few times. The gene calls are TRBV25-1 and TRBJ2-1, with 12 bases matching TRBD2. Trimming at V came to 7 bases and at J to 4 bases, leaving 2 bases not matched to a gene. This CDR3 has 14 residues. Germline V gene sequence: CDR1 MGHDK, CDR2 SYGVNS. CDR3 residues: CASTGLAGYNEQFF. CDR3 sequence (DNA): TGTGCCAGCACAGGACTAGCGGGATACAATGAGCAGTTCTTC. Drawing the rest from reference TRBV25-1 and TRBJ2-1, the complete variable domain is EADIYQTPRYLVIGTGKKITLECSQTMGHDKMYWYQQDPGMELHLIHYSYGVNSTEKGDLSSESTVSRIRTEHFPLTLESARPSHTSQYLCASTGLAGYNEQFFGPGTRLTVL.

V usage is TRBV18 and J usage is TRBJ1-1; no reliable D call. V was cut by 6 bases and J by 11 bases, with 13 bases left in between. This CDR3 has 11 amino acids. In germline, CDR1 is KGHSH, CDR2 LQKENI. CDR3 amino acids: CASSGGLDAFF. Written as DNA, the CDR3 is TGTGCCAGCTCGGGAGGGTTGGATGCTTTCTTT. The variable domain in full, with the rest retrieved from reference TRBV18 and TRBJ1-1, is NAGVMQNPRHLVRRRGQEARLRCSPMKGHSHVYWYRQLPEEGLKFMVYLQKENIIDESGMPKERFSAEFPKEGPSILRIQQVVRGDSAAYFCASSGGLDAFFGQGTRLTVV.

The chain couples TRBV20-1 to TRBJ1-1; tentative D call: TRBD1 (6 bases). The CDR3 runs to 14 residues. V was shortened by 3 bases and J by 0 bases, with 11 bases between the two germline ends. The germline gives CDR1 DFQATT, CDR2 SNEGSKA (reference sequence). DNA for the CDR3: TGCAGTGCTAGGTTCGGGGGGCTGAACACTGAAGCTTTCTTT. Translating gives CSARFGGLNTEAFF.

This clonotype was observed many times. The chain joins TRBV5-1 to TRBJ2-2; either TRBD1 or TRBD2 may supply D (5 bases each). V lost 5 bases to trimming and J lost 9 bases, with 14 bases between them. This CDR3 is 13 amino acids long. Germline CDR1 is SGHRS and CDR2 is YFSETQ. CDR3 protein: CASSLVGTRELFF. In DNA, the CDR3 is TGCGCCAGCAGTCTGGTGGGGACCCGGGAGCTGTTTTTT.

The gene calls are TRBV5-1 and TRBJ2-7; D possibly corresponds to TRBD2 (7 bases). Per the germline V gene, CDR1 is SGHRS and CDR2 is YFSETQ. The V end was cut by 3 bases, the J end by 7 bases, with 11 bases between. The CDR3 length is 12 residues. CDR3 nucleotide sequence: TGCGCCAGCAGCTGGGGGGGCAGGGAGCAGTACTTC. Encoded protein: CASSWGGREQYF.

This clonotype occurred many times. This chain uses TRBV14 with TRBJ2-2, with D maybe TRBD1 (5 bases). V shed 0 bases and J shed 1 base, with 18 bases lying between them. The CDR3 is 19 residues long. Germline assignment: CDR1 SGHDN and CDR2 FVKESK. CDR3 sequence: CASSQDYSGAAMNTGELFF. CDR3 nucleotide sequence: TGTGCCAGCAGCCAAGATTATTCTGGGGCCGCCATGAACACCGGGGAGCTGTTTTTT.

This clonotype was detected only a few times. This chain joins TRBV5-1 and TRBJ1-1, with unresolved D. CDR3 length: 15 residues. Trimming removed 4 bases at V and 2 bases at J, with 15 bases between. CDR1 is SGHRS, CDR2 YFSETQ, per germline. The CDR3 sequence: CASSQREGSNTEAFF. CDR3 nucleotide sequence: TGCGCCAGCAGCCAAAGGGAGGGATCCAACACTGAAGCTTTCTTT.

In this sample, this clonotype turned up many times. The rearrangement uses TRBV24-1 and TRBJ2-7; TRBD1 matches 9 bases. The V gene end was trimmed by 12 bases and the J gene end by 9 bases; junction bases not matched to a gene: 17. The CDR3 length is 14 residues. Per the germline V gene, CDR1 is KGHDR and CDR2 is SFDVKD. As DNA, the CDR3 is TGTGCCCCTCGGGACAGGGCCTCTACGAAGGGGCAGTACGTC. Its protein is CAPRDRASTKGQYV.

This sequence joins TRBV25-1 and TRBJ2-7; 7 bases agree with TRBD2. The germline CDR1 and CDR2 sequences are MGHDK and SYGVNS. After removal of 9 bases from V and 2 bases from J, the junction contained 4 bases not matched to a gene. The CDR3 covers 12 residues. The CDR3 loop reads CASGGVAYEQYF. For the CDR3, the DNA is TGTGCCAGTGGGGGGGTAGCCTACGAGCAGTACTTC.

This sequence joins TRBV10-3 and TRBJ2-5, with TRBD2 matching over 13 bases. This CDR3 is 17 amino acids long. V dropped 6 bases and J dropped 0; count of bases not matched to a gene: 7. The germline V gene encodes CDR1 ENHRY and CDR2 SYGVKD. CDR3 in amino acids: CAISFGGTSGDQETQYF. The CDR3 DNA reads as TGTGCCATCAGCTTTGGGGGGACTAGCGGGGACCAAGAGACCCAGTACTTC.

This clonotype came up many times. DNA for the CDR3: TGTGCCAGCAGAACCACCGGGACCCTAGTGACCCAGTACTTC. It yields the protein CASRTTGTLVTQYF. V and J are TRBV12-3 or TRBV12-4 and TRBJ2-5; D is perhaps TRBD1 or TRBD2 (5 bases each). Trimming removed 6 bases at V and 7 bases at J, with 18 bases between. This CDR3 is built from 14 residues.

V and J are TRBV19 and TRBJ1-5, with D hard to call. Per the germline V gene, CDR1 is LNHDA and CDR2 is SQIVND (reference sequence). This CDR3 has 14 amino acids. V lost 3 bases, J lost 2 bases, and 8 bases lay in between. This chain's CDR3 is CASSMLRGNQPQHF. Here the CDR3 DNA reads TGTGCCAGTAGTATGCTGAGGGGCAATCAGCCCCAGCATTTT.